The 20 T cell receptor beta chains below were found in one sample sequenced in a study of cytomegalovirus exposure and HLA in healthy donors. The PCR contained 60 Vbeta and 13 Jbeta primers. Assay: immunoSEQ multiplex PCR; the TCRdb copy retains only in-frame clones and omits some. The sample lists fewer than 150,000 clones; roughly 80% were seen once. The source material was PBMCs. The receptors come from a female donor in good health and CMV-seropositive.

This rearrangement joins TRBV18 to TRBJ2-1; possible D gene TRBD2, 6 bases. V lost 2 bases and J 8 bases, leaving 7 bases between the germline ends. The CDR3 is 12 amino acids. CDR1 KGHSH and CDR2 LQKENI come from the germline V gene. This chain's CDR3 is CASSPGGDEQFF. The CDR3 DNA reads as TGTGCCAGCTCACCAGGAGGGGATGAGCAGTTCTTC.

The chain recombines TRBV19 with TRBJ1-5; D call uncertain. Deletions cut 2 bases from V and 0 bases from J, with 8 bases between. In germline, CDR1 is LNHDA, CDR2 SQIVND (reference sequence). CDR3 length: 15 residues. The CDR3 bases are TGTGCCAGTAGTATATCCGGTTATAGCAATCAGCCCCAGCATTTT. Its protein product is CASSISGYSNQPQHF.

The table lists this clone with a count of one. The genes are TRBV2 and TRBJ1-1; TRBD1 agrees at 10 bases. The CDR3 sequence is 12 residues long. After removal of 6 bases from V and 12 bases from J, the junction contained 7 bases not matched to a gene. From germline, CDR1 is SNHLY and CDR2 FYNNEI. The CDR3 is CASRLDRGTTFF. CDR3 nucleotides: TGTGCCAGCAGATTGGACAGGGGGACAACTTTCTTT. The full variable domain, in which reference TRBV2 and TRBJ1-1 provide the parts outside the CDR3, is EPEVTQTPSHQVTQMGQEVILRCVPISNHLYFYWYRQILGQKVEFLVSFYNNEISEKSEIFDDQFSVERPDGSNFTLKIRSTKLEDSAMYFCASRLDRGTTFFGQGTRLTVV.

The chain uses TRBV7-2 and TRBJ2-7; possibly TRBD2 for D (6 bases). This CDR3 region has 13 residues. The germline V gene encodes CDR1 SGHTA and CDR2 FQGNSA. The V end was cut by 6 bases, the J end by 4 bases, with 13 bases between. This chain's CDR3 is CASRQGGGYEQYF. In DNA, the CDR3 is TGTGCCAGCAGGCAGGGTGGAGGGTACGAGCAGTACTTC.

V and J are TRBV15 and TRBJ1-3; tentative D call: TRBD1 (5 bases). The CDR3 covers 10 residues. Trimming left V 8 bases short and J 6 bases short, with 5 bases between. Germline V CDR1 and CDR2: LNHNV, YYDKDF (reference sequence). CDR3: CATGANTIYF. The CDR3, as DNA: TGTGCCACCGGGGCAAACACCATATATTTT.

This chain joins TRBV11-2 and TRBJ2-7, with 10 nucleotides matching TRBD2. The CDR3 is 15 amino acids. J lost 2 bases, V lost 1 base, and 2 bases had no gene match. CDR1 and CDR2 (germline): SGHAT, FQNNGV. In DNA form, the CDR3 reads TGTGCCAGCAGCTTAGCTAGCGGGGGAACCTACGAGCAGTACTTC. The encoded protein is CASSLASGGTYEQYF.

This clone has a single count. The chain uses TRBV6-1 and TRBJ2-7, with unresolved D. The CDR3 sequence is 14 residues long. Germline CDR1 MNHNS, CDR2 SASEGT. Trimming left V 8 bases short and J 3 bases short, with 17 bases between. This chain's CDR3 is CASRQVGLGYEQYF. The CDR3 DNA reads as TGTGCCAGCCGCCAGGTTGGCTTGGGCTACGAGCAGTACTTC.

Of note for this clone: Other DNA sequences of this sample code for an identical CDR3. This chain connects TRBV30 to TRBJ1-5; TRBD1 is a possible D gene (5 bases). The CDR3 is 13 amino acids. The V and J ends lost 0 bases and 4 bases respectively, with 7 bases between them. Germline CDR1 reads GTSNPN; CDR2 reads SVGIG (reference sequence). DNA for the CDR3: TGTGCCTGGAGTGTGTCAGGGAATCAGCCCCAGCATTTT. This codes for CAWSVSGNQPQHF.

This chain links TRBV5-8 with TRBJ1-5; tentative D call: TRBD1 (6 bases). V was shortened by 3 bases and J by 6 bases, with 10 bases between the two germline ends. The CDR3 covers 13 residues. In germline, CDR1 is SGHTS, CDR2 YDEGEE. The CDR3 loop is CASSWQGGQPQHF. CDR3 DNA sequence: TGTGCCAGCAGCTGGCAAGGGGGTCAGCCCCAGCATTTT.

CDR3 in amino acids: CASSVGGSNSPLHF. CDR3 nucleotide sequence: TGTGCCAGTTCCGTGGGGGGTAGTAATTCACCCCTCCACTTT. This chain uses TRBV6-1 with TRBJ1-6; a possible D gene is TRBD1 (5 bases). The CDR3 consists of 14 residues. The V end lost 9 bases, the J end lost 6 bases, and 15 bases lay between the germline ends. Germline V lookup: CDR1 MNHNS, CDR2 SASEGT.

V is TRBV9 and J is TRBJ1-6; maybe TRBD1 (5 bases). The germline gives CDR1 SGDLS, CDR2 YYNGEE. The V end was cut by 0 bases, the J end by 7 bases, with 20 bases between. CDR3 length: 18 residues. The CDR3 bases are TGTGCCAGCAGCGTAGCTCACGGGGGTAGATTTTTAAATTCACCCCTCCACTTT. Its translation: CASSVAHGGRFLNSPLHF.

V is TRBV9 and J is TRBJ2-7; weak D call: TRBD2 (6 bases). Germline-derived CDR1 and CDR2 are SGDLS and YYNGEE. The CDR3 length is 16 residues. V lost 0 bases, J lost 5 bases, and 18 bases lay in between. This chain's CDR3 is CASSVGNRREIHEQYF. The CDR3, as DNA: TGTGCCAGCAGCGTAGGAAATAGGAGGGAAATCCACGAGCAGTACTTC.

This clone turned up a few times. This sequence joins TRBV7-9 and TRBJ1-3; D gene uncertain. The CDR3 sequence is 14 residues long. Germline V lookup: CDR1 SEHNR, CDR2 FQNEAQ (reference sequence). Trimming pared 1 base from V and 7 bases from J, leaving 11 bases between. The CDR3 sequence: CASSLGHSPNTIYF. CDR3 in DNA: TGTGCCAGCAGCTTAGGGCATTCCCCTAACACCATATATTTT.

This clone appeared a single time. The DNA for the CDR3 is TGTGCCAGTAGTCCCGGACCGGGGGGATCCTATGGCTACACCTTC. Protein product: CASSPGPGGSYGYTF. The genes are TRBV19 and TRBJ1-2, with a tentative D call TRBD1 (5 bases). The CDR3 spans 15 residues. The V end lost 5 bases, the J end lost 4 bases, and 17 bases lay between the germline ends. Germline V CDR1 and CDR2: LNHDA, SQIVND (reference sequence).

This clone was seen a few times. The gene calls are TRBV5-1 and TRBJ1-2, with D possibly TRBD1 on 6 matching bases. Per the germline V gene, CDR1 is SGHRS and CDR2 is YFSETQ. Between the trimmed V and J ends, which lost 0 bases and 4 bases, there was a span of 10 bases. This CDR3 is 14 amino acids long. CDR3 nucleotide sequence: TGCGCCAGCAGCTTGGGGACAGTGACCTATGGCTACACCTTC. Its translation: CASSLGTVTYGYTF.

This sequence joins TRBV10-3 and TRBJ1-1; maybe TRBD1 (5 bases). The CDR3 spans 13 residues. The V end was cut by 8 bases, the J end by 0 bases, with 10 bases between. Germline V lookup: CDR1 ENHRY, CDR2 SYGVKD. Written as DNA, the CDR3 is TGTGCCATCGTGGGGGGGATGAACACTGAAGCTTTCTTT. Protein product: CAIVGGMNTEAFF.

The chain recombines TRBV7-6 with TRBJ1-2; 11 bases are a match to TRBD1. J gave up 4 bases and V 3 bases, and 1 base lay outside the gene matches. CDR3 length equals 14 residues. CDR1 is SGHVS and CDR2 is FNYEAQ in the germline V gene. In DNA form, the CDR3 reads TGTGCCAGCAGCTTCGGACAGGGGGCCTATGGCTACACCTTC. It is translated as CASSFGQGAYGYTF.

The V and J genes are TRBV14 and TRBJ2-2; 11 nucleotides match TRBD2. Germline CDR1 reads SGHDN; CDR2 reads FVKESK. The J segment lost 3 bases and the V segment lost 2 bases, leaving 8 bases of the junction unmatched. The CDR3 consists of 18 residues. CDR3 sequence: CASSQRHLAGGYTGELFF. CDR3 sequence (DNA): TGTGCCAGCAGCCAACGACATTTAGCGGGGGGGTACACCGGGGAGCTGTTTTTT.

V and J are TRBV9 and TRBJ2-7, with TRBD2 matching over 8 bases. Germline values: CDR1 SGDLS, CDR2 YYNGEE. The CDR3 has 15 amino acids. V gave up 0 bases and J gave up 4 bases; unmatched junction bases: 6. The DNA of the CDR3 is TGTGCCAGCAGCGTAGCAGCGGGGGTAGAGTACGAGCAGTACTTC. It yields the protein CASSVAAGVEYEQYF.

The rearrangement joins TRBV29-1 to TRBJ2-7; maybe TRBD2 (6 bases). The ends were cut back, 4 bases at V and 4 bases at J, with 20 bases in the middle. CDR1 is SQVTM and CDR2 is ANQGSEA in the germline V gene. This CDR3 comprises 15 residues. The CDR3: CSVAGTLEEEYEQYF. Here the CDR3 DNA reads TGCAGCGTTGCCGGGACTCTGGAGGAAGAATACGAGCAGTACTTC.